This T cell receptor beta chain was profiled in a study of blood T cells in healthy people across ages. Study as a whole: Per every two T cells, about one barcoded beta molecule was captured by template switching. Whole-study results and caveats: Higher diversity and more naive CD4+ cells were features of long-lived donors, compared to aged donors.

This clonotype has a count of ten or more. What it recognizes is unknown. Each donor was a healthy Caucasian individual from Russia, aged roughly 6 to 95. This CDR3 spans 11 amino acids. The ends lost 8 bases at V and 6 bases at J; junction bases unmatched: 3. The V gene's germline CDR1 is DFQATT and CDR2 SNEGSKA (reference sequence). A second 7 to 11 cycle PCR used barcoded and J-beta primers. In TCRdb, the 5' RACE reads were re-called with MiXCR into one record per CDR3 protein. The sample holds approximately 900,000 distinct CDR3 sequences, roughly 29% seen once. The same specimen was also included in a second study, on T cells of mothers and their children. From that paper: Random nucleotides (2-4) and sample barcodes were added by the M1S primer used in the second PCR.

V gene TRBV20-1 combines with J gene TRBJ2-1, with 8 bases that match TRBD2. This TCR was recovered from a woman aged 40 to 50 in good health. The specimen was blood. CDR3 in amino acids: CSSRGGNEQFF. In DNA form, the CDR3 reads TGCAGTTCTCGGGGGGGCAATGAGCAGTTCTTC.